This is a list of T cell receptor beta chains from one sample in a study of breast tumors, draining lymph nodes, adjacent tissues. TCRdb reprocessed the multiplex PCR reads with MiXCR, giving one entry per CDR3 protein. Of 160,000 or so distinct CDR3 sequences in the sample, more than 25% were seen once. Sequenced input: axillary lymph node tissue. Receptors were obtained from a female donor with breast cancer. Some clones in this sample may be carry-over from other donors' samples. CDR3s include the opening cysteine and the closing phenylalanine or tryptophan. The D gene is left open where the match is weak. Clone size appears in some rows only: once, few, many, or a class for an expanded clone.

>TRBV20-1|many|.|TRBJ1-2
TGCAGTGCGAAGGTTCGTCGGGGCAACTATGGCTACACCTTC
CSAKVRRGNYGYTF
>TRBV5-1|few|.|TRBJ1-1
TGCGCCAGCAGCTTGGCCGATGGTGGGGCGGGCGCTTTCTTT
CASSLADGGAGAFF
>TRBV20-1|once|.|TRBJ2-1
TGCAGTGCTACCGGTAGGGGCAATGAGCCGTCCTTC
CSATGRGNEPSF
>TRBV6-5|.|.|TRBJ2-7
TGTGCCAGCAGTCACGCAAACGACAGGATCTACGAGCAGTACTTC
CASSHANDRIYEQYF
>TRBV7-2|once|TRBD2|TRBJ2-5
TGTGCCAGCGGCTTCGCGGGGGTGGGAGGGACCCAGTACTTC
CASGFAGVGGTQYF
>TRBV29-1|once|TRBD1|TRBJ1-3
TGCAGCGGGGGACAGGGGGCGGAAGGAAACACCATATATTTT
CSGGQGAEGNTIYF
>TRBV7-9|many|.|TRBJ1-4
TGTGCCAGCAGCGAAGGGTTCTTTCCAGGGAGTAGCGAAAAACTGTTTTTT
CASSEGFFPGSSEKLFF
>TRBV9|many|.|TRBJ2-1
TGTGCCAGCAGCGCCGGGACTCCCTCAATCAATGAGCAGTTCTTC
CASSAGTPSINEQFF
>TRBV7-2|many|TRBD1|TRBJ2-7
TGTGCCAGCAGTTATGACAGGGGTATTTACGAGCAGTACTTC
CASSYDRGIYEQYF
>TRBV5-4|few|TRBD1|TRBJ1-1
TGTGCCAGCAGACCGGACAGGATGGGTGAAGCTTTCTTT
CASRPDRMGEAFF
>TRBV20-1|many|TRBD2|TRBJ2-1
TGCAGTGCTCCGCCGGGACTAGCGGATTACAATGAGCAGTTCTTC
CSAPPGLADYNEQFF
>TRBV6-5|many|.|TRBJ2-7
TGTGCCAGCAGTTGGAGGGGGGACGAGCAGTACTTC
CASSWRGDEQYF
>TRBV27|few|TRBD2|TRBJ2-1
TGTGCCAGCAGCTACCTTAGCGGGAGGAATCGGGAGCAGTTCTTC
CASSYLSGRNREQFF
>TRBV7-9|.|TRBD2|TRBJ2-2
TGTGCCAGCAGCATTAGCGGGGGAACAAGAGGGGAGCTGTTTTTT
CASSISGGTRGELFF
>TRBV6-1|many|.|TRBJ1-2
TGTGCCAGGAAAGACACCCTCTATGGCTACACCTTC
CARKDTLYGYTF
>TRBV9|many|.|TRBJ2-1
TGTGCCAGCAGTTCTGGTGGGACCTACAATGAGCAGTTCTTC
CASSSGGTYNEQFF
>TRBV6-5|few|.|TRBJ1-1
TGTGCCAGCAGTTACTGGGCATCCATGAACACTGAAGCTTTCTTT
CASSYWASMNTEAFF
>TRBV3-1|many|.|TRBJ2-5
TGTGCCAGCAGCCAGACCGGTAGAGGGCCGAAAGAGACCCAGTACTTC
CASSQTGRGPKETQYF
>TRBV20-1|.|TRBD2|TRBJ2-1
TGCAGTGCTAGAGAACTAGCGGGGGCCGGGGATGAGCAGTTCTTC
CSARELAGAGDEQFF
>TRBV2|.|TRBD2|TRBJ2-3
TGTGCCAGCAGAGGTGGCGGGAGGGCCCGGGATACGCAGTATTTT
CASRGGGRARDTQYF
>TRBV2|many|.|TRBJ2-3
TGTGCCAGCGAGACAGATACGCAGTATTTT
CASETDTQYF
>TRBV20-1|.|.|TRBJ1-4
TGCAGTGCCCTGGACAGTGAGAAACTGTTTTTT
CSALDSEKLFF
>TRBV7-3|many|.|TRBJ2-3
TGTGCCAGCAGCTTAACAGTAGGGGCAGGCGTAACAGATACGCAGTATTTT
CASSLTVGAGVTDTQYF
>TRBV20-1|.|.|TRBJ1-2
TGCAGTGCTAGAGTCCGGGGGCTCGACTATGGCTACACCTTC
CSARVRGLDYGYTF
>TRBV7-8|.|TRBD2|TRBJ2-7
TGTGCCAGCAGCTCCGGACGGGGGGTTCTGACCTACGAGCAGTACTTC
CASSSGRGVLTYEQYF
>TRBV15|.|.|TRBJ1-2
TGTGCCAGCAGCATATACTCACTCGGAGGCTACACCTTC
CASSIYSLGGYTF
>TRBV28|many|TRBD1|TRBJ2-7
TGTGCCAGCAGCTGGGACAGGAGGGGCTACGAGCAGTACTTC
CASSWDRRGYEQYF